This T cell receptor beta chain was identified during a study of blood T cell repertoires in COVID-19. Turning to the study itself: Both acute and convalescent COVID-19 samples were obtained from the United States, Italy and Spain. Nucleic acid was either cDNA or gDNA, and it came from T cells, B-cell-depleted T cells, or PBMCs.

The V gene lost 3 bases and the J gene lost 9 bases, with 12 bases spanning the gap. The CDR3 has 13 residues. Looked up from germline, CDR1 is ENHRY and CDR2 is SYGVKD. Under the authors' procedure: For nucleated cells, counts were estimated from reference gene primer amplification. Measured with immunoSEQ multiplex PCR; TCRdb has only the in-frame clones, and not every one. The V and J calls and clone size are taken from that table; D and trimming were inferred from the DNA. The sample holds some 190,000 clones, 75% to 80% seen once. J is TRBJ2-1 and V is TRBV10-3; perhaps TRBD2 as D (5 bases). The sequence came from a woman in her 50s with active or convalescent COVID-19. The source material was peripheral blood. As DNA, the CDR3 is TGTGCCATCAGTGATCAGGAGGAAGGTGAGCAGTTCTTC. This sequence encodes CAISDQEEGEQFF.